The rows below give T cell receptor beta chains drawn from one sample of a study of response to subunit inactivated influenza vaccine. Each CDR3 protein gets one entry after TCRdb re-called the RT-PCR reads with MiXCR. The table lists about 500,000 distinct CDR3 sequences, 16% of them singletons, with less than 4% in the top ten. The source material was CD4+ T cells sorted from PBMCs, sampled approximately 25 months after vaccination. These receptors were collected from a man aged 50 to 69 who received an inactivated influenza vaccine. Both conserved end residues are part of each CDR3. A D gene is named only where the DNA matches it firmly. Only some rows state a clone size, as once, few, many or a class for expanded clones.

D: TRBD2
J: TRBJ2-5
size: .
V: TRBV12-3/TRBV12-4
CDR3: CASSPGLAGGWQETQYF
DNA: TGTGCCAGCAGTCCCGGACTAGCGGGAGGCTGGCAAGAGACCCAGTACTTC

D: .
J: TRBJ1-1
size: few
V: TRBV7-2
CDR3: CASSSQGLGEAFF
DNA: TGTGCCAGCAGCTCACAGGGATTAGGAGAAGCTTTCTTT

D: .
J: TRBJ1-2
size: .
V: TRBV2
CDR3: CASTASGSEFNYGYTF
DNA: TGTGCCAGCACTGCTTCTGGCAGTGAGTTTAACTATGGCTACACCTTC

D: TRBD2
J: TRBJ2-7
size: many
V: TRBV7-2
CDR3: CASSLAFLGREGDEQYF
DNA: TGTGCCAGCAGCTTAGCGTTCCTTGGGCGGGAGGGCGACGAGCAGTACTTC

D: .
J: TRBJ1-3
size: .
V: TRBV12-3/TRBV12-4
CDR3: CASSLDPPRGVTGNTIYF
DNA: TGTGCCAGCAGTTTAGACCCCCCCAGGGGAGTTACTGGAAACACCATATATTTT

D: TRBD2
J: TRBJ2-5
size: .
V: TRBV7-2
CDR3: CASSLVSSGSETQYF
DNA: TGTGCCAGCAGCTTAGTTTCTAGCGGGAGTGAGACCCAGTACTTC

D: .
J: TRBJ1-5
size: few
V: TRBV3-1
CDR3: CASSPGTHSNQPQHF
DNA: TGTGCCAGCAGTCCAGGGACGCATAGCAATCAGCCCCAGCATTTT

D: .
J: TRBJ2-7
size: .
V: TRBV7-8
CDR3: CASSSIRGTMGGEQYF
DNA: TGTGCCAGCAGCTCTATTCGGGGCACAATGGGAGGCGAGCAGTACTTC

D: .
J: TRBJ2-1
size: many
V: TRBV7-9
CDR3: CASSRSAEQFF
DNA: TGTGCCAGCAGCCGGAGTGCTGAGCAGTTCTTC

D: .
J: TRBJ1-3
size: few
V: TRBV28
CDR3: CASSFPSRGNTIYF
DNA: TGTGCCAGCAGTTTCCCCAGTCGTGGAAACACCATATATTTT

D: .
J: TRBJ1-2
size: many
V: TRBV7-2
CDR3: CASSSPPRNYGYTF
DNA: TGTGCCAGCAGCTCACCCCCCCGGAACTATGGCTACACCTTC

D: TRBD1
J: TRBJ2-1
size: few
V: TRBV27
CDR3: CASSPEPRTGSLYNEQFF
DNA: TGTGCCAGCAGTCCGGAACCCAGGACAGGTTCCCTCTACAATGAGCAGTTCTTC

D: .
J: TRBJ2-7
size: .
V: TRBV29-1
CDR3: CSVGTGSLSLYEQYF
DNA: TGCAGCGTCGGTACAGGGTCCCTTTCCCTTTACGAGCAGTACTTC

D: .
J: TRBJ1-1
size: few
V: TRBV5-1
CDR3: CASSPLAQGGTEAFF
DNA: TGCGCCAGCAGCCCTCTAGCCCAGGGCGGCACTGAAGCTTTCTTT

D: TRBD2
J: TRBJ2-1
size: many
V: TRBV20-1
CDR3: CSASLPGTSGYNEQFF
DNA: TGCAGTGCTAGTCTCCCCGGGACTAGCGGTTACAATGAGCAGTTCTTC

D: .
J: TRBJ2-2
size: few
V: TRBV5-8
CDR3: CASSPLGDAGTGELFF
DNA: TGTGCCAGCAGCCCCTTAGGGGACGCCGGCACCGGGGAGCTGTTTTTT

D: .
J: TRBJ2-1
size: few
V: TRBV7-9
CDR3: CASSSGRRNEQFF
DNA: TGTGCCAGCAGCTCCGGAAGACGCAATGAGCAGTTCTTC

D: .
J: TRBJ2-1
size: .
V: TRBV5-6
CDR3: CASSLGLRSYNEQFF
DNA: TGTGCCAGCAGCTTGGGGCTCAGAAGTTACAATGAGCAGTTCTTC

D: TRBD1
J: TRBJ2-3
size: .
V: TRBV20-1
CDR3: CSARDPKTRQGVTDTQYF
DNA: TGCAGTGCTAGAGACCCAAAAACGCGACAGGGGGTAACAGATACGCAGTATTTT

D: .
J: TRBJ1-1
size: many
V: TRBV20-1
CDR3: CSAQMNTEAFF
DNA: TGCAGTGCTCAGATGAACACTGAAGCTTTCTTT

D: TRBD1
J: TRBJ2-7
size: .
V: TRBV20-1
CDR3: CSAKGGRDEQYF
DNA: TGCAGTGCTAAAGGGGGCAGGGACGAGCAGTACTTC

D: TRBD1
J: TRBJ1-6
size: .
V: TRBV6-1
CDR3: CASSPSTGNNSPLHF
DNA: TGTGCCAGCAGCCCTTCGACAGGGAATAATTCACCCCTCCACTTT

D: .
J: TRBJ1-5
size: .
V: TRBV30
CDR3: CAWSVRGDQPQHF
DNA: TGTGCCTGGAGTGTAAGGGGGGATCAGCCCCAGCATTTT

D: TRBD1
J: TRBJ2-3
size: .
V: TRBV20-1
CDR3: CSATDRATDTQYF
DNA: TGCAGTGCTACGGACAGGGCGACAGATACGCAGTATTTT

D: TRBD1
J: TRBJ2-1
size: few
V: TRBV20-1
CDR3: CSARGVVTGSAEQFF
DNA: TGCAGTGCTAGAGGGGTAGTGACAGGGTCCGCTGAGCAGTTCTTC

D: TRBD2
J: TRBJ2-1
size: many
V: TRBV29-1
CDR3: CSVEGLSRGSFVEQFF
DNA: TGCAGCGTTGAAGGGCTGTCGCGGGGGTCTTTCGTGGAGCAGTTCTTC

D: TRBD2
J: TRBJ2-3
size: .
V: TRBV9
CDR3: CASRVAGRGITDTQYF
DNA: TGTGCCAGCAGGGTAGCCGGGCGGGGGATCACAGATACGCAGTATTTT

D: TRBD2
J: TRBJ2-3
size: .
V: TRBV12-3/TRBV12-4
CDR3: CASSPRTSGGNQDTQYF
DNA: TGTGCCAGCAGTCCCCGGACTAGCGGGGGGAACCAAGATACGCAGTATTTT

D: TRBD1
J: TRBJ2-2
size: few
V: TRBV7-3
CDR3: CASSQYGTGNPGELFF
DNA: TGTGCCAGCAGCCAATACGGGACAGGGAACCCCGGGGAGCTGTTTTTT

D: .
J: TRBJ2-3
size: .
V: TRBV5-4
CDR3: CASSFHTDTQYF
DNA: TGTGCCAGCAGCTTCCACACAGATACGCAGTATTTT

D: .
J: TRBJ2-5
size: few
V: TRBV11-2
CDR3: CASSYDSYQETQYF
DNA: TGTGCCAGCAGCTACGATTCGTACCAAGAGACCCAGTACTTC